The 29 T cell receptor beta chains in this list originate from one sample, sequenced in a study of shared clonotypes between healthy human individuals. The naive CD8 population came from CD45RO-negative cells selected for CCR7, without terminally differentiated effector memory CD45RA+ cells. The table came from immunoSEQ multiplex PCR; TCRdb's copy has only in-frame clones and leaves some out. The data contain millions of clones, about 95% of them singletons. Sequences were obtained from naive CD8+ T cells sorted from blood. The receptor set was obtained from a man between 18 and 29 years old in good health.

The DNA for the CDR3 is TGTGCCAGCAGCCGTAAGCTAGCGGCCCAAGAGACCCAGTACTTC. Its protein product is CASSRKLAAQETQYF. V usage is TRBV6-5 and J usage is TRBJ2-5, with 7 bases aligning to TRBD2. V shed 6 bases, J shed 1 base, and the junction held 8 bases outside the gene matches. The CDR3 is 15 residues long. Looked up from germline, CDR1 is MNHEY and CDR2 is SVGAGI.

The chain carries TRBV19 and TRBJ1-6, with 9 bases matching TRBD1. V was pared by 2 bases and J by 7 bases, with 9 bases of the junction left unmatched. The CDR3 sequence is 17 residues long. Looked up from germline, CDR1 is LNHDA and CDR2 is SQIVND (reference sequence). CDR3 protein: CASSIPPRGTGNSPLHF. The CDR3, as DNA: TGTGCCAGTAGTATACCACCGCGGGGGACAGGGAATTCACCCCTCCACTTT.

This chain uses TRBV13 with TRBJ2-7; TRBD2 matches 10 bases. Per germline, CDR1 PRHDT and CDR2 FYEKMQ (reference sequence). This CDR3 is built from 17 residues. V was clipped by 0 bases and J by 5 bases; unmatched bases: 10. In nucleotides, the CDR3 is TGTGCCAGCAGCTTAGGACTAGCGGGGCCTCGAGGAGACGAGCAGTACTTC. This encodes CASSLGLAGPRGDEQYF. The full variable domain, rest sourced from reference TRBV13 and TRBJ2-7, is AAGVIQSPRHLIKEKRETATLKCYPIPRHDTVYWYQQGPGQDPQFLISFYEKMQSDKGSIPDRFSAQQFSDYHSELNMSSLELGDSALYFCASSLGLAGPRGDEQYFGPGTRLTVT.

The J gene is TRBJ1-2, the V gene TRBV9; weak D call: TRBD1 (6 bases). Trimming cost V 7 bases and J 1 base, with 20 bases left between them. CDR3 length equals 16 residues. Germline V gene sequence: CDR1 SGDLS, CDR2 YYNGEE. The CDR3 loop is CASQPPSTGINYGYTF. CDR3 nucleotide sequence: TGTGCCAGCCAACCCCCAAGTACAGGGATTAACTATGGCTACACCTTC.

The V gene is TRBV27, the J gene TRBJ1-6; the D gene is possibly TRBD1 (6 bases). The ends were cut back, 4 bases at V and 0 bases at J, with 13 bases in the middle. The CDR3 is made up of 17 amino acids. Germline V gene sequence: CDR1 MNHEY, CDR2 SMNVEV (reference sequence). In DNA form, the CDR3 reads TGTGCCAGCAGTTCCACAGGGTTCAGCTCCTATAATTCACCCCTCCACTTT. The encoded protein is CASSSTGFSSYNSPLHF.

J is TRBJ2-3 and V is TRBV7-9; D gene uncertain. The germline CDR1 and CDR2 sequences are SEHNR and FQNEAQ (reference sequence). The ends were cut back, 6 bases at V and 2 bases at J, with 15 bases in the middle. CDR3 length: 15 amino acids. The CDR3 DNA reads TGTGCCAGCAGGATAACTATCCAAGCCACAGATACGCAGTATTTT. Protein sequence: CASRITIQATDTQYF.

This clone is a singleton in its sample. The chain has TRBV7-9 and TRBJ1-2, with 7 bases aligning to TRBD1. Germline lookup yields CDR1 SEHNR and CDR2 FQNEAQ (reference sequence). J lost 4 bases, V lost 6 bases, and 14 bases had no gene match. There are 16 residues in the CDR3. CDR3 nucleotides: TGTGCCAGCAGACCGGCCGATGGGGGGACAGCCTATGGCTACACCTTC. Protein: CASRPADGGTAYGYTF.

This clone appeared once. CDR3 DNA: TGTGCCAGCAGCGCTAGCGAGTATTCCTACGAGCAGTACTTC. This sequence encodes CASSASEYSYEQYF. This chain links TRBV7-9 with TRBJ2-7, with D tentatively TRBD2 (6 bases). Trimming shortened V by 5 bases and J by 1 base, and 12 bases separated the two germline ends. Germline assignment: CDR1 SEHNR and CDR2 FQNEAQ (reference sequence). CDR3 length equals 14 residues.

The sample holds a few counts of this clone. The chain combines TRBV6-5 with TRBJ1-4; tentative D call: TRBD1 (5 bases). V was shortened by 0 bases and J by 0 bases, with 8 bases between the two germline ends. The CDR3 is 16 amino acids. CDR1 and CDR2 (germline): MNHEY, SVGAGI. The CDR3 is CASSYSMGATNEKLFF. For the CDR3, the DNA is TGTGCCAGCAGTTACTCGATGGGGGCAACTAATGAAAAACTGTTTTTT.

Regarding this clone: It may be a read error: a sequence one base away is much more abundant. Within the sample, other DNA sequences also encode this same CDR3. The V call is TRBV4-3, the J call TRBJ2-7, with 11 bases matching TRBD2. Germline assignment: CDR1 LGHNA and CDR2 YSLEER. After removal of 3 bases from V and 3 bases from J, the junction contained 1 base not matched to a gene. This CDR3 comprises 14 residues. CDR3 sequence (DNA): TGCGCCAGCAGCCACGGGACTAGCGGCTACGAGCAGTACTTC. It specifies CASSHGTSGYEQYF.

V and J are TRBV9 and TRBJ2-3; D is unclear. The V end lost 3 bases, the J end lost 0 bases, and 11 bases lay between the germline ends. The CDR3 is 15 residues long. Per germline, CDR1 SGDLS and CDR2 YYNGEE. The CDR3 loop is CASSEGVVSTDTQYF. The CDR3 DNA sequence: TGTGCCAGCAGCGAAGGAGTGGTTAGCACAGATACGCAGTATTTT.

This rearrangement joins TRBV7-9 to TRBJ2-1; 7 bases match TRBD2. The CDR3 is 15 residues long. In germline, CDR1 is SEHNR, CDR2 FQNEAQ (reference sequence). J gave up 6 bases and V 5 bases, and 10 bases lay outside the gene matches. CDR3 nucleotide sequence: TGTGCCAGCAGCCCCCCCGGCGGGAGTCCCAATGAGCAGTTCTTC. Translated, it gives CASSPPGGSPNEQFF.

As regards this clone: Additional DNA sequences in this sample encode the identical CDR3. This chain's CDR3 is CASSLGADQPQHF. The DNA for the CDR3 is TGTGCCAGCAGTTTAGGGGCCGATCAGCCCCAGCATTTT. This chain links TRBV27 with TRBJ1-5; D is possibly TRBD1 (5 bases). V was clipped by 2 bases and J by 5 bases, with 7 bases between them. In germline, CDR1 is MNHEY, CDR2 SMNVEV (reference sequence). This CDR3 is built from 13 residues.

This chain connects TRBV10-3 to TRBJ2-3, with TRBD1 matching over 7 bases. The CDR3 sequence is 15 residues long. The V segment lost 5 bases and the J segment 1 base; nucleotides outside the gene matches: 6. The germline V gene encodes CDR1 ENHRY and CDR2 SYGVKD. CDR3 residues: CAISPNRGGTDTQYF. In DNA, the CDR3 is TGTGCCATCAGTCCAAACAGGGGAGGCACAGATACGCAGTATTTT.

In regard to this clone: Other DNA sequences within the sample encode an identical CDR3. The CDR3 is CASSPGTGLYEQYF. CDR3 DNA: TGTGCCAGCAGTCCCGGGACAGGGCTCTACGAGCAGTACTTC. This chain links TRBV6-5 with TRBJ2-7, with 9 bases matching TRBD1. J lost 3 bases, V lost 5 bases, and 5 bases had no gene match. Germline V gene lookup returns CDR1 MNHEY and CDR2 SVGAGI. This CDR3 spans 14 amino acids.

This sequence joins TRBV10-3 and TRBJ2-5; D call uncertain. This CDR3 comprises 14 residues. V shed 6 bases and J shed 3 bases, with 14 bases lying between them. Germline V lookup: CDR1 ENHRY, CDR2 SYGVKD. Here the CDR3 DNA reads TGTGCCATCAGCAATCCGGATAACAAAGAGACCCAGTACTTC. Protein sequence: CAISNPDNKETQYF.

The chain uses TRBV5-1 and TRBJ1-1; D is unresolved. The germline V gene encodes CDR1 SGHRS and CDR2 YFSETQ. Trimming took 1 base from V and 4 from J, leaving 11 bases between them. This CDR3 is 14 amino acids long. This chain's CDR3 is CASSLLQAATEAFF. In nucleotides, the CDR3 is TGCGCCAGCAGCTTGTTGCAGGCGGCCACTGAAGCTTTCTTT.

The gene calls are TRBV28 and TRBJ2-5; TRBD2 matches at 15 bases. J lost 5 bases, V lost 4 bases, and 14 bases had no gene match. The CDR3 contains 19 residues. In germline, CDR1 is MDHEN, CDR2 SYDVKM. The CDR3 bases are TGTGCCAGCAGTTCCCTAGGACTAGCGGGGGGGCCTTGGACGGAGACCCAGTACTTC. It translates to CASSSLGLAGGPWTETQYF.

The chain uses TRBV10-2 and TRBJ2-7; D remains ambiguous. Trimming cost V 3 bases and J 2 bases, with 8 bases left between them. The CDR3 is 13 amino acids. Germline lookup yields CDR1 WSHSY and CDR2 SAAADI. In DNA form, the CDR3 reads TGCGCCAGCAGTGACGGTGTTGCCTACGAGCAGTACTTC. This encodes CASSDGVAYEQYF.

The J gene is TRBJ2-5, the V gene TRBV7-9; D possibly uses TRBD1 or TRBD2 (5 bases each). CDR3 length: 14 amino acids. V was shortened by 3 bases and J by 3 bases, with 11 bases between the two germline ends. Germline CDR1 and CDR2: SEHNR and FQNEAQ (reference sequence). CDR3 DNA: TGTGCCAGCAGCTTTCCGCGAGGGGAAGAGACCCAGTACTTC. Protein product: CASSFPRGEETQYF. Looking up the rest from reference TRBV7-9 and TRBJ2-5 gives the full variable domain: DTGVSQNPRHKITKRGQNVTFRCDPISEHNRLYWYRQTLGQGPEFLTYFQNEAQLEKSRLLSDRFSAERPKGSFSTLEIQRTEQGDSAMYLCASSFPRGEETQYFGPGTRLLVL.

The chain uses TRBV6-1 and TRBJ1-5; 7 positions agree with TRBD1. CDR3 length: 16 amino acids. J was trimmed by 0 bases and V by 4 bases; bases with no gene match: 6. Germline V lookup: CDR1 MNHNS, CDR2 SASEGT. CDR3 coding DNA: TGTGCCAGCAGTGTAGTGGAGGGGGCTAGCAATCAGCCCCAGCATTTT. Protein sequence: CASSVVEGASNQPQHF.

With respect to this clone: The same CDR3 can be traced to other DNA sequences in this sample. The chain couples TRBV9 to TRBJ2-7, with TRBD2 matching 7 bases. There are 14 residues in the CDR3. V shed 2 bases and J 3 bases; nucleotides not matched to a gene: 5. In germline, CDR1 is SGDLS, CDR2 YYNGEE. The CDR3 DNA reads as TGTGCCAGCAGCGTGGGAGGGGAGGGCTACGAGCAGTACTTC. It specifies CASSVGGEGYEQYF.

The CDR3 here is CSVASTAKNTEAFF. The DNA for the CDR3 is TGCAGCGTTGCTTCGACAGCAAAAAACACTGAAGCTTTCTTT. The chain combines TRBV29-1 with TRBJ1-1; a possible D gene is TRBD1 (5 bases). Trimming removed 4 bases from V and 2 bases from J, with 14 bases in between. Germline V lookup: CDR1 SQVTM, CDR2 ANQGSEA. CDR3 length equals 14 residues.

This clone was detected a few times. CDR3 in amino acids: CASSDWTGYNEQFF. The CDR3 DNA reads TGTGCCAGCAGTGACTGGACGGGCTACAATGAGCAGTTCTTC. The V gene is TRBV6-1, the J gene TRBJ2-1; D is undetermined. The V end lost 3 bases, the J end lost 3 bases, and 9 bases lay between the germline ends. Germline CDR1 reads MNHNS; CDR2 reads SASEGT. The CDR3 loop spans 14 amino acids.

This clone has a single count. Distinct nucleotide sequences in the sample also encode this CDR3. The chain is built from TRBV5-6 and TRBJ2-7, with TRBD1 matching 8 bases. The CDR3 extends over 14 amino acids. Germline trimming cut 0 bases from V and 3 bases from J; bases unmatched to any gene: 2. Germline values: CDR1 SGHDT, CDR2 YYEEEE. The DNA of the CDR3 is TGTGCCAGCAGCTTGGGCGACAGGGGCTACGAGCAGTACTTC. This codes for CASSLGDRGYEQYF.

The chain has TRBV5-1 and TRBJ1-2; no definite D call. The V end was cut by 1 base, the J end by 14 bases, with 15 bases between. Per germline, CDR1 SGHRS and CDR2 YFSETQ. The CDR3 has 12 residues. The DNA of the CDR3 is TGCGCCAGCAGCTTGTACAGTGGAGGGTGGACCTTC. It specifies CASSLYSGGWTF.

V is TRBV27 and J is TRBJ2-1, with 12 bases fitting TRBD1. The J segment lost 9 bases and the V segment lost 4 bases, leaving 4 bases of the junction unmatched. Germline assignment: CDR1 MNHEY and CDR2 SMNVEV (reference sequence). This CDR3 is 14 amino acids long. The DNA of the CDR3 is TGTGCCAGCAGTTATGGGACAGGGGGCGTTGAGCAGTTCTTC. As protein: CASSYGTGGVEQFF.

The chain couples TRBV14 to TRBJ2-1; TRBD1 might be the D (5 bases). Between the trimmed V and J ends, which lost 0 bases and 4 bases, there was a span of 16 bases. The CDR3 extends over 17 amino acids. Germline-derived CDR1 and CDR2 are SGHDN and FVKESK. The CDR3 here is CASSQDTWGGAYNEQFF. The DNA for the CDR3 is TGTGCCAGCAGCCAAGATACCTGGGGCGGAGCGTACAATGAGCAGTTCTTC. Full variable domain (rest looked up from reference TRBV14 and TRBJ2-1): EAGVTQFPSHSVIEKGQTVTLRCDPISGHDNLYWYRRVMGKEIKFLLHFVKESKQDESGMPNNRFLAERTGGTYSTLKVQPAELEDSGVYFCASSQDTWGGAYNEQFFGPGTRLTVL.

Turning to this clone: Other DNA sequences within the sample encode an identical CDR3. The V call is TRBV28, the J call TRBJ2-7; a weak D match, TRBD2 (7 bases). This CDR3 comprises 14 residues. The V end lost 1 base, the J end lost 2 bases, and 9 bases lay between the germline ends. Germline CDR1 is MDHEN and CDR2 is SYDVKM. For the CDR3, the DNA is TGTGCCAGCAGTTTATTAGGGGGGGCCTACGAGCAGTACTTC. This translates into CASSLLGGAYEQYF.